This T cell receptor (beta chain) was recorded in a study of blood T cell repertoires in COVID-19. Participant ages covered about 18 to 89 years across 24 US areas. Resolution of symptoms, clearance, or two negative PCRs was present in recovered Cohort 3 donors. Germline CDR1 is LNHDA and CDR2 is SQIVND (reference sequence). J was trimmed by 3 bases and V by 6 bases; bases with no gene match: 9. The CDR3 loop spans 16 amino acids. The data were produced by immunoSEQ multiplex PCR, yet TCRdb's version contains in-frame clones alone and is incomplete. The sample includes approximately 300,000 clones, roughly nine tenths seen only once; the top ten take about 18%.

Sequencing was performed on PBMCs or T cells enriched from blood (not recorded which). The chain is built from TRBV19 and TRBJ1-3, with TRBD1 matching 9 bases. This TCR derives from a woman aged 25 to 39 who had recovered from COVID-19. This chain's CDR3 is CASRRKGTGHGNTIYF. Here the CDR3 DNA reads TGTGCCAGTAGACGAAAGGGGACAGGGCATGGAAACACCATATATTTT.